The 30 T cell receptor beta chains below were found in one sample sequenced in a study of OX40 agonist ivuxolimab in advanced cancers. The protocol was immunoSEQ multiplex PCR, while the TCRdb copy is restricted to in-frame clones and leaves out a portion. The sample holds 60,000 to 90,000 clones; 80% to 85% are singletons and the top ten take roughly 4.7%. Source: CD4+ or CD8+ T cells sorted from blood, taken in a trial of the OX40 agonist ivuxolimab. The receptors derive from an adult with an advanced solid tumor such as melanoma, head and neck, liver or kidney cancer.

This chain connects TRBV5-4 to TRBJ1-4; no definite D call. The V and J ends lost 4 bases and 6 bases respectively, with 13 bases between them. Germline values: CDR1 SGHNT, CDR2 YYREEE (reference sequence). The CDR3 has 14 residues. The CDR3 loop reads CASSRRVGDEKLFF. The DNA for the CDR3 is TGTGCCAGCAGCAGGAGGGTTGGGGATGAAAAACTGTTTTTT.

The chain couples TRBV7-2 to TRBJ1-5, with a weak D call TRBD1 (5 bases). The V end lost 3 bases, the J end lost 8 bases, and 14 bases lay between the germline ends. The CDR3 has 14 residues. Germline V gene sequence: CDR1 SGHTA, CDR2 FQGNSA. CDR3 residues: CASSFQHGAEPQHF. CDR3 DNA: TGTGCCAGCAGCTTCCAACATGGGGCCGAGCCCCAGCATTTT.

The rearrangement links TRBV5-1 to TRBJ2-7; D remains ambiguous. Germline-derived CDR1 and CDR2 are SGHRS and YFSETQ. V lost 4 bases and J lost 3, with 14 bases in between. There are 14 residues in the CDR3. CDR3 residues: CASSPGPQDYEQYF. CDR3 nucleotides: TGCGCCAGCAGCCCGGGTCCCCAAGACTACGAGCAGTACTTC.

This clone was seen a few times. The chain joins TRBV7-9 to TRBJ1-5; D is ambiguous. This CDR3 has 13 amino acids. V lost 1 base and J lost 6, with 7 bases in between. Germline values: CDR1 SEHNR, CDR2 FQNEAQ (reference sequence). CDR3 bases: TGTGCCAGCAGCTTAGACATAACTCAGCCCCAGCATTTT. This sequence encodes CASSLDITQPQHF.

The rearrangement uses TRBV29-1 and TRBJ2-1; D is undetermined. CDR3 length: 13 amino acids. V shed 8 bases and J shed 7 bases, with 18 bases lying between them. The germline V gene has CDR1 SQVTM and CDR2 ANQGSEA. The CDR3 DNA reads as TGCAGCTCCACCGCGAGCCCTGAGAATGAGCAGTTCTTC. Translation: CSSTASPENEQFF.

The chain is built from TRBV4-2 and TRBJ2-7; 9 nucleotides match TRBD1. This CDR3 is built from 15 residues. V trimming: 1 base; J trimming: 4 bases; junction bases outside the gene matches: 5. Per the germline V gene, CDR1 is LGHNA and CDR2 is YNFKEQ. The CDR3 region is CASSQGGQGSYEQYF. CDR3 sequence (DNA): TGTGCCAGCAGCCAAGGGGGACAGGGCTCATACGAGCAGTACTTC.

This chain uses TRBV29-1 with TRBJ2-1; 14 nucleotides align to TRBD2. The CDR3 length is 16 residues. Germline V gives CDR1 SQVTM, CDR2 ANQGSEA. V lost 7 bases, J lost 0 bases, and 5 bases stayed unmatched. The CDR3 DNA sequence: TGCAGCGCAGGGACTAGCGGGAGTCCCTCCTACAATGAGCAGTTCTTC. It translates to CSAGTSGSPSYNEQFF.

The chain carries TRBV5-1 and TRBJ1-5; D gene unclear. V shed 0 bases and J shed 6 bases, with 10 bases lying between them. CDR1 and CDR2 from the germline V gene are SGHRS and YFSETQ. The CDR3 has 14 residues. Here the CDR3 reads CASSLGFLGQPQHF. CDR3 DNA sequence: TGCGCCAGCAGCTTGGGGTTCTTGGGTCAGCCCCAGCATTTT.

The rearrangement joins TRBV7-6 to TRBJ1-2; 10 bases line up with TRBD1. The CDR3 is made up of 14 amino acids. The trim removed 5 bases at V and 4 bases at J, leaving 4 bases unmatched. Looked up from germline, CDR1 is SGHVS and CDR2 is FNYEAQ. CDR3 amino acids: CASSPTGGLYGYTF. CDR3 in DNA: TGTGCCAGCAGCCCGACAGGGGGCCTCTATGGCTACACCTTC.

V is TRBV29-1 and J is TRBJ2-5, with 9 nucleotides matching TRBD2. The CDR3 totals 14 residues. The trim removed 4 bases at V and 5 bases at J, leaving 8 bases unmatched. Germline CDR1 reads SQVTM; CDR2 reads ANQGSEA. The CDR3 sequence: CSVVGGGALETQYF. DNA of the CDR3: TGCAGCGTTGTAGGCGGGGGGGCCTTGGAGACCCAGTACTTC. The full variable domain, in which reference TRBV29-1 and TRBJ2-5 provide the parts outside the CDR3, is SAVISQKPSRDICQRGTSLTIQCQVDSQVTMMFWYRQQPGQSLTLIATANQGSEATYESGFVIDKFPISRPNLTFSTLTVSNMSPEDSSIYLCSVVGGGALETQYFGPGTRLLVL.

This chain joins TRBV6-1 and TRBJ2-7, with D unresolved. V lost 5 bases, J lost 0 bases, and 14 bases lay in between. The CDR3 loop spans 15 amino acids. In germline, CDR1 is MNHNS, CDR2 SASEGT. CDR3 sequence (DNA): TGTGCCAGCAGTCCCATGTTCCGGAGCTCCTACGAGCAGTACTTC. Amino acid sequence: CASSPMFRSSYEQYF.

This clone was counted a single time. An end of the junction does not agree with germline; a read error may underlie this. The genes are TRBV5-6 and TRBJ2-7, with TRBD1 matching over 7 bases. Germline-derived CDR1 and CDR2 are SGHDT and YYEEEE. This CDR3 has 14 amino acids. This chain's CDR3 is CASTLTGSTYEQYF. CDR3 DNA sequence: TGTGCCAGCACCTTGACAGGGTCAACCTACGAGCAGTACTTC.

This clone has just one count. V gene TRBV6-5 combines with J gene TRBJ2-2; weak D call: TRBD1 (5 bases). This CDR3 has 14 residues. V lost 7 bases and J 0 bases, leaving 9 bases between the germline ends. The V gene's germline CDR1 is MNHEY and CDR2 SVGAGI. CDR3 bases: TGTGCCAGCAAGGGGCAGCCGAACACCGGGGAGCTGTTTTTT. Its translation: CASKGQPNTGELFF.

This chain links TRBV10-3 with TRBJ2-5, with 7 nucleotides matching TRBD1. The J segment lost 5 bases and the V segment lost 6 bases, leaving 9 bases of the junction unmatched. CDR1 is ENHRY, CDR2 SYGVKD, per germline. This CDR3 comprises 14 residues. DNA for the CDR3: TGTGCCATCAGAACGGACAGGATAGGCGAGACCCAGTACTTC. Its translation is CAIRTDRIGETQYF.

The CDR3 DNA sequence: TGTGCCAGCAGTGACTCGACGGTCTTCGTCCGGGGACAGGCCGGGGAGCTGTTTTTT. Translating gives CASSDSTVFVRGQAGELFF. The chain links TRBV6-4 to TRBJ2-2; 8 bases match TRBD1. Germline CDR1 MRHNA, CDR2 SNTAGT. V was pared by 0 bases and J by 6 bases, with 15 bases of the junction left unmatched. The CDR3 spans 19 residues.

The rearrangement joins TRBV5-1 to TRBJ1-1; perhaps TRBD1 as D (5 bases). Per germline, CDR1 SGHRS and CDR2 YFSETQ. This CDR3 contains 14 residues. Deletions cut 0 bases from V and 1 base from J, with 7 bases between. CDR3 sequence (DNA): TGCGCCAGCAGCTTGGGACAGACGAACACTGAAGCTTTCTTT. It translates to CASSLGQTNTEAFF.

This clone ranks as medium-sized. The V and J genes are TRBV19 and TRBJ2-1, with TRBD2 matching over 9 bases. Germline V gene lookup returns CDR1 LNHDA and CDR2 SQIVND (reference sequence). Germline trimming cut 2 bases from V and 5 bases from J; bases unmatched to any gene: 1. The CDR3 loop spans 14 amino acids. The CDR3 nucleotides are TGTGCCAGTAGTATACTAGCGGGGAACAATGAGCAGTTCTTC. Its translation is CASSILAGNNEQFF.

This clone was picked up a small number of times. This CDR3 is CSAQGYGYTF. DNA for the CDR3: TGCAGCGCACAGGGTTATGGCTACACCTTC. The gene calls are TRBV29-1 and TRBJ1-2, with D perhaps matching TRBD1 (6 bases). The germline CDR1 and CDR2 sequences are SQVTM and ANQGSEA. The CDR3 consists of 10 residues. Between the trimmed V and J ends, which lost 7 bases and 5 bases, there was a span of 8 bases.

The chain couples TRBV25-1 to TRBJ1-2, with a weak D call TRBD1 (5 bases). The germline CDR1 and CDR2 sequences are MGHDK and SYGVNS. V lost 3 bases and J 8 bases, leaving 10 bases between the germline ends. This CDR3 spans 12 amino acids. Here the CDR3 reads CASSDHRLGYTF. The CDR3, as DNA: TGTGCCAGCAGTGATCACAGGCTCGGCTACACCTTC.

In this sample, this clone turned up once. V gene TRBV11-2 combines with J gene TRBJ1-1, with TRBD1 matching 8 bases. Germline V gene sequence: CDR1 SGHAT, CDR2 FQNNGV. The CDR3 runs 15 residues. Losses at the gene ends were 4 bases for V and 2 bases for J; bases not matched to a gene: 6. Here the CDR3 DNA reads TGTGCCAGCAGCTACCGGACAGGGCCAAACACTGAAGCTTTCTTT. Translating it yields CASSYRTGPNTEAFF.

This clone was counted once. J is TRBJ2-1 and V is TRBV2; D is perhaps TRBD1 or TRBD2 (6 bases each). V gave up 8 bases and J gave up 0 bases, with 14 bases separating them. This CDR3 has 15 amino acids. Looked up from germline, CDR1 is SNHLY and CDR2 is FYNNEI. Here the CDR3 reads CASSSRGGSYNEQFF. Here the CDR3 DNA reads TGTGCCAGCTCCTCCAGGGGAGGCTCCTACAATGAGCAGTTCTTC.

This chain uses TRBV18 with TRBJ2-1; TRBD2 aligns across 13 bases. The V gene's germline CDR1 is KGHSH and CDR2 LQKENI. V gave up 8 bases and J gave up 9 bases; unmatched junction bases: 7. There are 14 residues in the CDR3. CDR3 sequence: CASTHTSGGAEQFF. The DNA for the CDR3 is TGTGCCAGCACCCACACTAGCGGGGGGGCTGAGCAGTTCTTC.

This clone was observed a few times. This sequence joins TRBV10-1 and TRBJ2-7; possible D gene TRBD1, 6 bases. Trimming pared 4 bases from V and 2 bases from J, leaving 15 bases between. CDR3 length: 15 residues. Germline values: CDR1 WNHNN, CDR2 SYGVQD (reference sequence). The CDR3 spells CASSANRDTAYEQYF. In DNA, the CDR3 is TGCGCCAGCAGTGCGAACCGGGACACAGCCTACGAGCAGTACTTC.

V usage is TRBV10-3 and J usage is TRBJ1-5; 9 bases fit TRBD1. V dropped 10 bases and J dropped 0; count of bases not matched to a gene: 7. This CDR3 comprises 15 residues. Germline V lookup: CDR1 ENHRY, CDR2 SYGVKD. In nucleotides, the CDR3 is TGTGCCACCGGACAGGGGACTTATAGCAATCAGCCCCAGCATTTT. It is translated as CATGQGTYSNQPQHF.

This chain connects TRBV11-3 to TRBJ1-1; no definite D call. Per the germline V gene, CDR1 is SGHNT and CDR2 is YENEEA. Between the trimmed V and J ends, which lost 5 bases and 1 base, there was a span of 8 bases. CDR3 size: 13 residues. The CDR3 coding sequence is TGTGCCAGCAGCCCGAATACGAACACTGAAGCTTTCTTT. It encodes CASSPNTNTEAFF. The complete variable domain, with remaining parts taken from reference TRBV11-3 and TRBJ1-1, reads EAGVVQSPRYKIIEKKQPVAFWCNPISGHNTLYWYLQNLGQGPELLIRYENEEAVDDSQLPKDRFSAERLKGVDSTLKIQPAELGDSAVYLCASSPNTNTEAFFGQGTRLTVV.

This clone was seen more than once but under ten times. V usage is TRBV2 and J usage is TRBJ1-6; 9 nucleotides match TRBD1. With 7 bases clipped from V and 7 bases from J, the junction kept 8 bases outside the gene matches. Looked up from germline, CDR1 is SNHLY and CDR2 is FYNNEI. The length of the CDR3 is 15 residues. The CDR3 here is CASTGGQGRNSPLHF. DNA of the CDR3: TGTGCCAGCACCGGCGGACAGGGGAGAAATTCACCCCTCCACTTT.

In this sample, this clone turned up once. The J gene is TRBJ1-4, the V gene TRBV6-5; no firm D call. The CDR3 is 14 amino acids. CDR1 is MNHEY, CDR2 SVGAGI, per germline. Trimming removed 6 bases at V and 8 bases at J, with 16 bases between. The CDR3 nucleotides are TGTGCCAGCAGCTACCGGCGGGGAGGAGAAAAACTGTTTTTT. Encoded protein: CASSYRRGGEKLFF.

Here the CDR3 reads CASSLGQPRSGNTEAFF. Written as DNA, the CDR3 is TGCGCCAGCAGCTTAGGACAGCCCAGGTCTGGGAACACTGAAGCTTTCTTT. This chain uses TRBV5-1 with TRBJ1-1, with D maybe TRBD1 (6 bases). The CDR3 runs to 17 residues. Germline V lookup: CDR1 SGHRS, CDR2 YFSETQ. Trimming removed 2 bases from V and 1 base from J, with 18 bases in between.

This clone was seen a few times. V is TRBV6-1 and J is TRBJ1-2, with a weak D call TRBD1 (6 bases). Per the germline V gene, CDR1 is MNHNS and CDR2 is SASEGT. V was clipped by 8 bases and J by 5 bases, with 12 bases between them. There are 12 residues in the CDR3. The CDR3 DNA follows: TGTGCCAGCGGGACATCGATTTATGGCTACACCTTC. As protein: CASGTSIYGYTF.

The rearrangement uses TRBV2 and TRBJ1-5, with D unresolved. There are 14 residues in the CDR3. Looked up from germline, CDR1 is SNHLY and CDR2 is FYNNEI. V was pared by 0 bases and J by 7 bases, with 10 bases between. CDR3 in DNA: TGTGCCAGCAGTGAAGCGCTTCCTGGACAGCCCCAGCATTTT. Protein product: CASSEALPGQPQHF.